Shown below are 19 T cell receptor beta chains from a single sample sequenced in a study of human T cells and chemical hapten exposure. Time point given: patch test 3, about 24 weeks after DPC sensitization. Noted treatment: therapeutic diphenylcyclopropenone sensitization with weekly scalp DPC. TCRdb re-called the RACE reads through MiXCR, storing one row per CDR3 protein. The sample shows approximately 90,000 distinct CDR3 sequences, 25% to 35% of them seen only once. The specimen was whole blood, collected in connection with sensitization to the hapten diphenylcyclopropenone (DPC). The origin of the receptors is a man aged 40-50 years with alopecia areata. Some clones in this sample may be carry-over from other donors' samples.

This chain links TRBV15 with TRBJ2-7; D remains unclear. Per the germline V gene, CDR1 is LNHNV and CDR2 is YYDKDF (reference sequence). The V end was cut by 5 bases, the J end by 7 bases, with 9 bases between. The CDR3 is 11 residues long. DNA of the CDR3: TGTGCCACCAGCTGGGGAAGGGAGCAGTACTTC. It yields the protein CATSWGREQYF.

The chain couples TRBV30 to TRBJ1-3; D may be TRBD1 (6 bases). The CDR3 runs 16 residues. V shed 0 bases and J shed 0 bases, with 12 bases lying between them. Germline V gene lookup returns CDR1 GTSNPN and CDR2 SVGIG (reference sequence). CDR3 amino acids: CAWSVGGPSSGNTIYF. As DNA, the CDR3 is TGTGCCTGGAGTGTAGGGGGACCAAGCTCTGGAAACACCATATATTTT. Combining the CDR3 with reference TRBV30 and TRBJ1-3 gives the whole variable domain SQTIHQWPATLVQPVGSPLSLECTVEGTSNPNLYWYRQAAGRGLQLLFYSVGIGQISSEVPQNLSASRPQDRQFILSSKKLLLSDSGFYLCAWSVGGPSSGNTIYFGEGSWLTVV.

This clonotype was detected only a few times. The V gene is TRBV4-2, the J gene TRBJ2-3; 12 bases are a match to TRBD2. Trimming cost V 6 bases and J 0 bases; bases outside gene matches: 1. Germline V CDR1 and CDR2: LGHNA, YNFKEQ. This CDR3 spans 15 amino acids. CDR3 protein: CASRGLAGSTDTQYF. CDR3 nucleotide sequence: TGTGCCAGCAGAGGACTAGCGGGGAGCACAGATACGCAGTATTTT.

The rearrangement links TRBV14 to TRBJ2-7; 7 bases are a match to TRBD1. From germline, CDR1 is SGHDN and CDR2 FVKESK. The V gene end was trimmed by 4 bases and the J gene end by 3 bases; junction bases not matched to a gene: 3. This CDR3 has 13 amino acids. CDR3 sequence (DNA): TGTGCCAGCAGCCGGGACAGCGTCTACGAGCAGTACTTC. It is translated as CASSRDSVYEQYF. Full variable domain (remainder filled in from reference TRBV14 and TRBJ2-7): EAGVTQFPSHSVIEKGQTVTLRCDPISGHDNLYWYRRVMGKEIKFLLHFVKESKQDESGMPNNRFLAERTGGTYSTLKVQPAELEDSGVYFCASSRDSVYEQYFGPGTRLTVT.

This clonotype was counted between two and nine times. V and J are TRBV20-1 and TRBJ2-3; possibly TRBD1 for D (5 bases). Germline V gene lookup returns CDR1 DFQATT and CDR2 SNEGSKA (reference sequence). This CDR3 spans 14 amino acids. Trimming shortened V by 0 bases and J by 2 bases, and 9 bases separated the two germline ends. CDR3 sequence reads: CSARDVGVTDTQYF. The CDR3 DNA sequence: TGCAGTGCTAGAGATGTAGGGGTCACAGATACGCAGTATTTT.

This clonotype was picked up one time. The rearrangement uses TRBV7-2 and TRBJ1-4, with D possibly being TRBD1 (5 bases). CDR1 and CDR2 from the germline V gene are SGHTA and FQGNSA. This CDR3 comprises 17 residues. With 3 bases removed from V and 8 bases from J, the gap between germline ends came to 22 bases. CDR3: CASSLEPSGLSGEKLFF. Here the CDR3 DNA reads TGTGCCAGCAGCTTGGAGCCCTCAGGGCTTTCGGGCGAAAAACTGTTTTTT. Looking up the rest from reference TRBV7-2 and TRBJ1-4 gives the full variable domain: GAGVSQSPSNKVTEKGKDVELRCDPISGHTALYWYRQSLGQGLEFLIYFQGNSAPDKSGLPSDRFSAERTGGSVSTLTIQRTQQEDSAVYLCASSLEPSGLSGEKLFFGSGTQLSVL.

The genes are TRBV20-1 and TRBJ2-3, with TRBD2 identical over 9 bases. The junction had 11 bases not matched to a gene; V was cut back by 6 bases and J by 1 base. The germline V gene encodes CDR1 DFQATT and CDR2 SNEGSKA (reference sequence). CDR3 length: 16 residues. For the CDR3, the DNA is TGCAGTGCCCTGCGGGGGGCGGGAGGGGGCACAGATACGCAGTATTTT. Translating it yields CSALRGAGGGTDTQYF.

The chain combines TRBV2 with TRBJ2-1, with 10 bases fitting TRBD2. The CDR3 consists of 13 residues. The V and J ends lost 10 bases and 6 bases, in that order; junction bases with no gene match: 6. Germline CDR1 SNHLY, CDR2 FYNNEI. The CDR3 nucleotides read TGTGCCACCAGCGGGAGGGATGGCAATGAGCAGTTCTTC. It specifies CATSGRDGNEQFF.

J is TRBJ2-3 and V is TRBV28; no clear D. V was shortened by 7 bases and J by 3 bases, with 14 bases between the two germline ends. Germline assignment: CDR1 MDHEN and CDR2 SYDVKM. This CDR3 contains 14 residues. DNA for the CDR3: TGTGCCAGCAAGGTTACACGGGCAACAGATACGCAGTATTTT. Its translation is CASKVTRATDTQYF.

This clonotype has only a few counts. J is TRBJ2-7 and V is TRBV5-4, with 11 nucleotides matching TRBD2. CDR1 is SGHNT and CDR2 is YYREEE in the germline V gene (reference sequence). The CDR3 is 16 amino acids. V lost 4 bases, J lost 3 bases, and 9 bases stayed unmatched. For the CDR3, the DNA is TGTGCCAGCAGCCCGCGTAGCGGGAGGGGAGACTACGAGCAGTACTTC. It is translated as CASSPRSGRGDYEQYF. Full variable domain (outside the CDR3, taken from reference TRBV5-4 and TRBJ2-7): ETGVTQSPTHLIKTRGQQVTLRCSSQSGHNTVSWYQQALGQGPQFIFQYYREEENGRGNFPPRFSGLQFPNYSSELNVNALELDDSALYLCASSPRSGRGDYEQYFGPGTRLTVT.

The chain combines TRBV28 with TRBJ2-7, with TRBD1 matching 8 bases. V shed 6 bases, J shed 2 bases, and the junction held 3 bases outside the gene matches. Per germline, CDR1 MDHEN and CDR2 SYDVKM. The CDR3 has 13 amino acids. The CDR3 DNA sequence: TGTGCCAGCAGCCGGGGACAGGCCTACGAGCAGTACTTC. Translated: CASSRGQAYEQYF.

This clonotype has a handful of counts. This chain links TRBV5-6 with TRBJ2-3, with 9 bases matching TRBD2. V lost 4 bases, J lost 2 bases, and 5 bases stayed unmatched. Germline values: CDR1 SGHDT, CDR2 YYEEEE. CDR3 length: 15 amino acids. CDR3 sequence (DNA): TGTGCCAGCAGCATGACTAGCGGCTTCACAGATACGCAGTATTTT. It codes for CASSMTSGFTDTQYF.

This chain uses TRBV18 with TRBJ2-3; D remains unclear. Trimming left V 6 bases short and J 1 base short, with 8 bases between. The CDR3 is made up of 13 amino acids. Germline V gene lookup returns CDR1 KGHSH and CDR2 LQKENI. CDR3 loop: CASSGPGTDTQYF. The DNA of the CDR3 is TGTGCCAGCTCGGGCCCCGGCACAGATACGCAGTATTTT.

The V gene is TRBV7-8, the J gene TRBJ2-1, with 9 bases identical to TRBD1. CDR1 SGHVS and CDR2 FQNEAQ come from the germline V gene. The CDR3 spans 15 residues. The trim removed 5 bases at V and 9 bases at J, leaving 11 bases unmatched. The CDR3 here is CASSPVQGAKGEQFF. DNA for the CDR3: TGTGCCAGCAGCCCCGTACAGGGGGCGAAGGGTGAGCAGTTCTTC.

Here the CDR3 DNA reads TGTGGGGGAGGGACAGATACGCAGTATTTT. As protein: CGGGTDTQYF. The chain joins TRBV2 to TRBJ2-3, with 7 bases aligning to TRBD2. The germline CDR1 and CDR2 sequences are SNHLY and FYNNEI. The CDR3 covers 10 residues.

This clonotype was seen more than once but under ten times. V and J are TRBV5-1 and TRBJ2-7; 9 bases are shared with TRBD2. The V segment lost 2 bases and the J segment 4 bases; nucleotides outside the gene matches: 1. Per the germline V gene, CDR1 is SGHRS and CDR2 is YFSETQ. The CDR3 contains 13 residues. CDR3 region: CASSFAGGYEQYF. The CDR3 DNA reads as TGCGCCAGCAGCTTCGCGGGAGGGTACGAGCAGTACTTC.

This clonotype was detected a few times. This sequence joins TRBV7-6 and TRBJ2-3; D is possibly TRBD1 or TRBD2 (5 bases each). Germline V gene sequence: CDR1 SGHVS, CDR2 FNYEAQ. This CDR3 spans 16 amino acids. V gave up 4 bases and J gave up 6 bases, with 20 bases separating them. CDR3 bases: TGTGCCAGCAGCTCCTTCGGGGCGGCCGCGACGGATACGCAGTATTTT. Protein sequence: CASSSFGAAATDTQYF.

The chain links TRBV12-3 or TRBV12-4 to TRBJ1-1; D is unresolved. The CDR3 is 13 residues long. The V gene lost 0 bases and the J gene lost 1 base, with 3 bases spanning the gap. The CDR3 is CASSLARNTEAFF. For the CDR3, the DNA is TGTGCCAGCAGTTTAGCACGGAACACTGAAGCTTTCTTT.

This clonotype was detected a few times. The rearrangement joins TRBV6-1 to TRBJ2-5, with a tentative D call TRBD2 (7 bases). Germline V gene sequence: CDR1 MNHNS, CDR2 SASEGT. The CDR3 is 16 residues long. Between the trimmed V and J ends, which lost 6 bases and 2 bases, there was a span of 19 bases. The CDR3 DNA sequence: TGTGCCAGCAGCTCCATCCTGGGGGGGGCGCAAGAGACCCAGTACTTC. Residues: CASSSILGGAQETQYF.